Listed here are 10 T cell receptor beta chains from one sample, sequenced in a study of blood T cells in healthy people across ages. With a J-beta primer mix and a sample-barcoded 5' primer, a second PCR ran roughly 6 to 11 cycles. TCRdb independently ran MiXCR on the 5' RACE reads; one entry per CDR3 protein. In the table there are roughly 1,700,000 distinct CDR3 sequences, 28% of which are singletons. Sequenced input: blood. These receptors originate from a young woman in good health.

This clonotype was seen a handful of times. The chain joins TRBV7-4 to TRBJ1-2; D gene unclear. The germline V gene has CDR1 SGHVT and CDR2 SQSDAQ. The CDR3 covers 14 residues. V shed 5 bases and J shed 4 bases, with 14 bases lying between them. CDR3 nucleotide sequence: TGTGCCAGCAGCCGTCATCGTCGGGTCTATGGCTACACCTTC. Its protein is CASSRHRRVYGYTF.

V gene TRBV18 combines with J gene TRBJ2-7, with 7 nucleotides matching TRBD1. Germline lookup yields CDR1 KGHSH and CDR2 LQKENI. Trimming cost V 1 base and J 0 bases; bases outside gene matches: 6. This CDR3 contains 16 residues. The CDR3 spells CASSPLGTASSYEQYF. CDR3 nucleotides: TGTGCCAGCTCACCACTAGGGACAGCTAGCTCCTACGAGCAGTACTTC.

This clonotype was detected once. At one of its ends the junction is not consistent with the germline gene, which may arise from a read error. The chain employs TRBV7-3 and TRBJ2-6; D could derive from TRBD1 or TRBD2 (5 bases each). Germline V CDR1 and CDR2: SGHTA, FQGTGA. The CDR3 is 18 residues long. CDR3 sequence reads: CAGSPTGTPSSGANVLTF. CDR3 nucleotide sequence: TGTGCCGGCAGTCCTACCGGGACGCCGAGCTCTGGGGCCAACGTCCTGACTTTC.

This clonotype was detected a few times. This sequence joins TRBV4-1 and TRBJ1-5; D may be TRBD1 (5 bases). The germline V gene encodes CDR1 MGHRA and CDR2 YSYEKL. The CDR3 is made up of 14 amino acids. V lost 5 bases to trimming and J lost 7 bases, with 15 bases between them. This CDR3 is CASSVVGGGQPQHF. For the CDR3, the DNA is TGCGCCAGCAGCGTGGTCGGGGGAGGGCAGCCCCAGCATTTT.

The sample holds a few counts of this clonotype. This CDR3 is CASSPLGGQGSQYF. As DNA, the CDR3 is TGTGCCAGCAGCCCCCTAGGAGGCCAGGGGTCCCAGTACTTC. The J gene is TRBJ2-7, the V gene TRBV12-3 or TRBV12-4; D possibly corresponds to TRBD1 (6 bases). This CDR3 comprises 14 residues. Deletions cut 6 bases from V and 10 bases from J, with 22 bases between.

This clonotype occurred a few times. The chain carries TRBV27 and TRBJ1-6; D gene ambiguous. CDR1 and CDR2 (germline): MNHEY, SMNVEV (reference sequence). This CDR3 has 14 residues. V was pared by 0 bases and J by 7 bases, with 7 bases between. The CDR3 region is CASSLSYGNSPLHF. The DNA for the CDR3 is TGTGCCAGCAGTTTATCGTACGGGAATTCACCCCTCCACTTT.

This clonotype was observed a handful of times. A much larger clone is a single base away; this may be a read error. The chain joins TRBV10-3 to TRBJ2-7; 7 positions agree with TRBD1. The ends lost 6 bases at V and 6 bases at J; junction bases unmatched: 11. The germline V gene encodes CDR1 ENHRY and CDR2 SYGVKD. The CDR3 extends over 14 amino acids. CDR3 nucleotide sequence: TGTGCCATCAGAAAGACAGGGAGTTCCGCCGAGCAGTACTTC. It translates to CAIRKTGSSAEQYF.

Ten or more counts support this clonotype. CDR3 nucleotides: TGTGCCAGCAGCTCCGCCGGGAATAAGTACGAGCAGTACTTC. Translated, it gives CASSSAGNKYEQYF. The chain employs TRBV11-2 and TRBJ2-7, with D possibly being TRBD2 (5 bases). V dropped 4 bases and J dropped 4 bases, with 14 bases sitting between them. This CDR3 comprises 14 residues. Germline loops: CDR1 SGHAT, CDR2 FQNNGV. Full variable domain (outside the CDR3, taken from reference TRBV11-2 and TRBJ2-7): EAGVAQSPRYKIIEKRQSVAFWCNPISGHATLYWYQQILGQGPKLLIQFQNNGVVDDSQLPKDRFSAERLKGVDSTLKIQPAKLEDSAVYLCASSSAGNKYEQYFGPGTRLTVT.

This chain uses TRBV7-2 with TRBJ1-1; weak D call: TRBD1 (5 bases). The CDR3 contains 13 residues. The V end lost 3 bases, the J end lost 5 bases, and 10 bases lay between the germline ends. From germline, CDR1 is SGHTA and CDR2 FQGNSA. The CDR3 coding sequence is TGTGCCAGCAGCTTGTCCCAGGGTACTGAAGCTTTCTTT. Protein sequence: CASSLSQGTEAFF.

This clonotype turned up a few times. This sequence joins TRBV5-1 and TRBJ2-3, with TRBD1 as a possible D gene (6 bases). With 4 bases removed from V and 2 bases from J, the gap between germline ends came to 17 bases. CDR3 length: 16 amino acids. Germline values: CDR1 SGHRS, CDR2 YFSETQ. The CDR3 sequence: CASSPSTGFNTDTQYF. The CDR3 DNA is TGCGCCAGCAGCCCATCTACAGGGTTCAACACAGATACGCAGTATTTT. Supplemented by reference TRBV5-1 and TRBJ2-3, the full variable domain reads KAGVTQTPRYLIKTRGQQVTLSCSPISGHRSVSWYQQTPGQGLQFLFEYFSETQRNKGNFPGRFSGRQFSNSRSEMNVSTLELGDSALYLCASSPSTGFNTDTQYFGPGTRLTVL.